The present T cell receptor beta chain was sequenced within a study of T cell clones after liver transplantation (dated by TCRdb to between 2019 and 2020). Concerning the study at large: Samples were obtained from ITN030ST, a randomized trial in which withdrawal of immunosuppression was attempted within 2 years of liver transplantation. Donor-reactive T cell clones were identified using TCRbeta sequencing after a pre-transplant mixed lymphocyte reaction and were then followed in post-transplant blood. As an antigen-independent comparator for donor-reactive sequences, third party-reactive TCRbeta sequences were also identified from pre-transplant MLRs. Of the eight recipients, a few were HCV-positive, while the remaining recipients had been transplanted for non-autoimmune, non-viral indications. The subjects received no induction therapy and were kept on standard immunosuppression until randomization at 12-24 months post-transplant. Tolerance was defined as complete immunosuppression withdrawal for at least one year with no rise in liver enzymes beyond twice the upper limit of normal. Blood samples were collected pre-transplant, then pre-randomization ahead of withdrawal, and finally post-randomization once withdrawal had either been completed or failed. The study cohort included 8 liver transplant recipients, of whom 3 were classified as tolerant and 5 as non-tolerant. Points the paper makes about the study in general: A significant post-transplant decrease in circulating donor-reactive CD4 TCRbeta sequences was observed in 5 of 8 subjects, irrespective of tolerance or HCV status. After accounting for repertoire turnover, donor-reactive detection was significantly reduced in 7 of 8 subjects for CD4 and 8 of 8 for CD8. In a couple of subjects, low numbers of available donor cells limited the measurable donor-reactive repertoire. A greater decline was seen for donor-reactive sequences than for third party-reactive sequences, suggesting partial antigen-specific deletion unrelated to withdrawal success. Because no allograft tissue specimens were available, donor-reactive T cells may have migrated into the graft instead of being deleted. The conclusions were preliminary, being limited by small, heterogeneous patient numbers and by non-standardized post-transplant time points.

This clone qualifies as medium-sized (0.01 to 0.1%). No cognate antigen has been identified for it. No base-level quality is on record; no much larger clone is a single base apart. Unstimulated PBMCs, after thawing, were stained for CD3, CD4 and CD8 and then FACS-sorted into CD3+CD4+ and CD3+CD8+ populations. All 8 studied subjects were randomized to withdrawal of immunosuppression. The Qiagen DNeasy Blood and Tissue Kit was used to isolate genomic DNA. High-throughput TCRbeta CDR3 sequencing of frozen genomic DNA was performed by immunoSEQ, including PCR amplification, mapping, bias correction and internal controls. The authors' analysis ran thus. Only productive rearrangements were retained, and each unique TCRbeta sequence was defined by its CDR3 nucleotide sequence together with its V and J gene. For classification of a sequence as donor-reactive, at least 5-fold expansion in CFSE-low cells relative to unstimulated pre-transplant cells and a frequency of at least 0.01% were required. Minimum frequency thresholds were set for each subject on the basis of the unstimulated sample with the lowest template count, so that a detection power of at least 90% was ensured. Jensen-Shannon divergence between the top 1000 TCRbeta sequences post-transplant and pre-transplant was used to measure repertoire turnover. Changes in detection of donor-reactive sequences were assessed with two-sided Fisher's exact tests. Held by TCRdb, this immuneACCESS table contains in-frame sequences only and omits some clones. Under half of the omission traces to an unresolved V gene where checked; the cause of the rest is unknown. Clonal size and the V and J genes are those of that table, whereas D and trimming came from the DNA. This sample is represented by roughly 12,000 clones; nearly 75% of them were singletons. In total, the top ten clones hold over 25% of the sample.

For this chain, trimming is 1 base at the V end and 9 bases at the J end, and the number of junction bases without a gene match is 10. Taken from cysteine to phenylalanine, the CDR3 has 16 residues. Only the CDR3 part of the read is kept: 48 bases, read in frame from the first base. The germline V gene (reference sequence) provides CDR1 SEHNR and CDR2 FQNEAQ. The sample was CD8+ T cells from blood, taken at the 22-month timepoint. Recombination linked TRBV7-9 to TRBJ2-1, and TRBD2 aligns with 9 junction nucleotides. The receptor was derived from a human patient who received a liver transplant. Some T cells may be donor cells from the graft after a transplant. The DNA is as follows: TGTGCCAGCAGCTTAGGTAGCGGGGGCCTGCTCAGTGAGCAGTTCTTC. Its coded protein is CASSLGSGGLLSEQFF.